This record concerns one TCR beta chain sequence. Its specificity is unknown. The same CDR3 arises from other DNA sequences in this sample as well. The study drew all its donors from Caucasian adults living in Nashville, Tennessee. Produced via immunoSEQ multiplex PCR; TCRdb's table is partial and in-frame only. This sample has 550,000 to 850,000 clones; 72% occur once, and the top ten carry more than 1.5%. The data belong to a study of shared clonotypes between healthy human individuals. Whole-study findings and limits: The generation probabilities recorded for non-shared clonotypes fell below those of clonotypes shared by all four donors.

CDR3 length: 16 residues. Trimming at V came to 1 base and at J to 0 bases, leaving 4 bases not matched to a gene. Germline CDR1 LGHNA, CDR2 YNFKEQ. Sequenced sample: memory CD4+ T cells sorted from blood. The subset here: CD45RA-negative fraction. V usage is TRBV4-2 and J usage is TRBJ1-2; TRBD1 aligns across 8 bases. This receptor was taken from a woman younger than 45 in good health. As DNA, the CDR3 is TGTGCCAGCAGCCAAGGGGGGACAGGTGCTAACTATGGCTACACCTTC. This sequence encodes CASSQGGTGANYGYTF.